This paragraph covers one T cell receptor beta chain sequence. With 5 bases clipped from V and 7 bases from J, the junction kept 6 bases outside the gene matches. Germline V lookup: CDR1 SGHNT, CDR2 YENEEA. The CDR3 runs 13 residues. Produced via immunoSEQ multiplex PCR; TCRdb's table is partial and in-frame only. The sample lists about 51,000 clones; roughly 80% were seen once. This entry is derived from a study of OX40 agonist ivuxolimab in advanced cancers. Study-wide background: Patients were infused with ivuxolimab every 2 weeks at 0.01 to 10 mg/kg. Subjects had a mean age of about 65 years, with a range of 23 to 79; more than 75% were male.

Sample: CD4+ or CD8+ T cells sorted from blood, taken in a trial of the OX40 agonist ivuxolimab. The chain recombines TRBV11-3 with TRBJ2-5; 8 nucleotides line up with TRBD1. The sequence was obtained from an adult with an advanced solid tumor such as melanoma, head and neck, liver or kidney cancer. CDR3 residues: CASSADRVGTQYF. DNA for the CDR3: TGTGCCAGCAGCGCGGACAGGGTTGGGACCCAGTACTTC.